This T cell receptor (beta chain) was sequenced during a study of beta chain features in type 1 diabetes. Investigators reverse transcribed all isolated RNA, so they sequenced expressed TCRB transcripts. Clones were read by immunoSEQ multiplex PCR, and TCRdb kept only the in-frame ones, dropping some. The table lists around 160,000 clones, roughly 53% of them singletons. CDR1 is SGHDT, CDR2 YYEEEE, per germline. After removal of 4 bases from V and 5 bases from J, the junction contained 6 bases not matched to a gene. This CDR3 contains 16 residues. The sequence was collected from a man aged 18 to 35 in good health. This chain connects TRBV5-6 to TRBJ2-5; 15 bases are a match to TRBD2. The sequencing input was Tregs from blood. This CDR3 reads CASSGTSGGFRETQYF. The CDR3 DNA reads as TGTGCCAGCAGCGGGACTAGCGGGGGGTTTCGGGAGACCCAGTACTTC.